This TCR beta chain was found in a study of breast tumors, draining lymph nodes, adjacent tissues. Broader study findings: The lymph node origin of tumor T cells was framed as consistent with a hypothesis, not demonstrated. Tumor repertoires ranked between lymph nodes and nontumor tissue in diversity, with V and J gene preferences. Luminal-like breast cancer showed significantly higher tumor–nontumor repertoire similarity than basal-like.

In this sample, this clonotype turned up a few times. Its cognate antigen is unknown. TCRdb re-called the multiplex PCR reads with MiXCR, one entry per CDR3 protein. There are approximately 130,000 distinct CDR3 sequences in the sample; around 21% occur only once, and roughly 2% lies in the top ten. There are 13 residues in the CDR3. V lost 5 bases, J lost 7 bases, and 12 bases lay in between. The germline V gene encodes CDR1 LNHDA and CDR2 SQIVND (reference sequence). The lymph nodes were axillary draining lymph nodes from breast cancer patients. The origin of this receptor is a female donor with breast cancer. Some clones in this sample may be carry-over from other donors' samples. The chain uses TRBV19 and TRBJ1-5; D uncertain. The material sequenced was axillary lymph node tissue. CDR3 loop: CASSFSLLQPQHF. DNA for the CDR3: TGTGCCAGTAGTTTCTCCCTCTTACAGCCCCAGCATTTT.